Shown below are 9 T cell receptor beta chains from a single sample sequenced in a study of shared clonotypes between healthy human individuals. Data came from immunoSEQ multiplex PCR; TCRdb stores just in-frame clones and leaves some out. In the table there are 1,400,000 or so clones, 97% to 99% of which are singletons. The sequencing input was naive CD4+ T cells sorted from blood. Indicated subset: CD45RA+ positively selected. The origin of the receptors is a man aged 25-45 years in good health.

V is TRBV10-2 and J is TRBJ1-5; no clear D gene. The germline CDR1 and CDR2 sequences are WSHSY and SAAADI. Trimming removed 0 bases at V and 0 bases at J, with 6 bases between. The CDR3 consists of 15 residues. The CDR3: CASSESSVSNQPQHF. The CDR3 region has the DNA TGCGCCAGCAGTGAGTCGAGCGTTAGCAATCAGCCCCAGCATTTT.

The CDR3 nucleotides read TGCGCCAGCAGCCACATAGCCGGGACACCGAATGAGCAGTTCTTC. This translates into CASSHIAGTPNEQFF. The chain recombines TRBV4-1 with TRBJ2-1; D may be TRBD1 (6 bases). This CDR3 has 15 amino acids. The V and J ends lost 3 bases and 7 bases respectively, with 16 bases between them. In germline, CDR1 is MGHRA, CDR2 YSYEKL.

The chain employs TRBV4-3 and TRBJ2-7; the match to TRBD2 covers 10 bases. V gave up 0 bases and J gave up 2 bases; unmatched junction bases: 13. Germline V gene data show CDR1 as LGHNA and CDR2 as YSLEER. The CDR3 consists of 19 residues. This CDR3 is CASSQDPPGGLAGAYEQYF. The CDR3 DNA reads TGCGCCAGCAGCCAAGACCCCCCCGGTGGGCTAGCGGGGGCCTACGAGCAGTACTTC.

The rearrangement links TRBV18 to TRBJ2-2, with 7 bases that match TRBD1. Germline V gene sequence: CDR1 KGHSH, CDR2 LQKENI. With 3 bases clipped from V and 2 bases from J, the junction kept 3 bases outside the gene matches. This CDR3 comprises 15 residues. DNA of the CDR3: TGTGCCAGCTCACCGGACAGGATAAACACCGGGGAGCTGTTTTTT. This encodes CASSPDRINTGELFF.

DNA for the CDR3: TGTGCCAGCACCCCCGGCTATGGCTACACCTTC. This encodes CASTPGYGYTF. V is TRBV28 and J is TRBJ1-2; no reliable D call. The CDR3 loop spans 11 amino acids. Trimming left V 7 bases short and J 4 bases short, with 7 bases between. Germline assignment: CDR1 MDHEN and CDR2 SYDVKM.

The genes are TRBV13 and TRBJ1-3; D is uncertain. Deletions cut 0 bases from V and 4 bases from J, with 7 bases between. CDR3 length: 14 residues. CDR1 is PRHDT and CDR2 is FYEKMQ in the germline V gene (reference sequence). The CDR3 DNA reads TGTGCCAGCAGCTTAGGTGCCGGCGGAAACACCATATATTTT. Protein: CASSLGAGGNTIYF. Using reference TRBV13 and TRBJ1-3 for the parts outside the CDR3, the full variable domain is AAGVIQSPRHLIKEKRETATLKCYPIPRHDTVYWYQQGPGQDPQFLISFYEKMQSDKGSIPDRFSAQQFSDYHSELNMSSLELGDSALYFCASSLGAGGNTIYFGEGSWLTVV.

CDR3 DNA sequence: TGTGCCAGCAGTCTTACAGGGGTAAAAAGAGGCTACACCTTC. Translating it yields CASSLTGVKRGYTF. The rearrangement links TRBV28 to TRBJ1-2; 7 nucleotides agree with TRBD1. Unmatched junction bases numbered 11, after V lost 5 bases and J lost 8 bases. In germline, CDR1 is MDHEN, CDR2 SYDVKM. The CDR3 consists of 14 residues.

A word on this clone: One base away lies a much larger clone, so this may be a sequencing read error. The chain couples TRBV7-8 to TRBJ2-3; D unclear. This CDR3 comprises 11 residues. The V end was cut by 3 bases, the J end by 2 bases, with 0 bases between. CDR1 SGHVS and CDR2 FQNEAQ come from the germline V gene. The CDR3 protein is CASSFTDTQYF. In DNA form, the CDR3 reads TGTGCCAGCAGCTTCACAGATACGCAGTATTTT.

The CDR3 is CSVEFLIGHEQYF. The CDR3 region has the DNA TGCAGCGTTGAATTCCTCATTGGGCACGAGCAGTACTTC. J is TRBJ2-7 and V is TRBV29-1; D ambiguous. The V and J ends lost 2 bases and 5 bases respectively, with 13 bases between them. The CDR3 extends over 13 amino acids. From germline, CDR1 is SQVTM and CDR2 ANQGSEA.